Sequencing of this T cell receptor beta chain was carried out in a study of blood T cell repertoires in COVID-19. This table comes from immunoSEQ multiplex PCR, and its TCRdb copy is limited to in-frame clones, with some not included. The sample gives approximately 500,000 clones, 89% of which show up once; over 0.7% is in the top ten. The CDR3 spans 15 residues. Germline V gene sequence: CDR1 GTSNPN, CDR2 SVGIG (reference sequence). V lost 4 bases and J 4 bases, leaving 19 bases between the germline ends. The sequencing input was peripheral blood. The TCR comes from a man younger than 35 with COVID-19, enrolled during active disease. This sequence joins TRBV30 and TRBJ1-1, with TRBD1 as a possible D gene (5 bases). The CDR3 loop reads CAWKGRGGVPTEAFF. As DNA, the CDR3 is TGTGCCTGGAAGGGTCGGGGAGGGGTCCCCACTGAAGCTTTCTTT. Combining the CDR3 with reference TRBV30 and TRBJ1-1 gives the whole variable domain SQTIHQWPATLVQPVGSPLSLECTVEGTSNPNLYWYRQAAGRGLQLLFYSVGIGQISSEVPQNLSASRPQDRQFILSSKKLLLSDSGFYLCAWKGRGGVPTEAFFGQGTRLTVV.